This record looks at one T cell receptor beta chain sequence and its context. The CDR3 totals 15 residues. Germline V gene lookup returns CDR1 MNHNS and CDR2 SASEGT. Trimming pared 6 bases from V and 4 bases from J, leaving 18 bases between. The TCR beta CDR3 regions underwent amplification using RNA transcripts as the source. HTBI primers drove first-round RT-PCR of the TCR CDR3. TCRdb used MiXCR to reprocess the multiplex PCR reads, holding one entry per CDR3 protein. There are fewer than 110,000 distinct CDR3 sequences in the sample; about a sixth occur only once, and under 45% lies in the top ten. The sample comes from a study of T cells in Graves' hyperthyroidism and ophthalmopathy.

This rearrangement joins TRBV6-1 to TRBJ2-5; TRBD1 is a possible D gene (5 bases). The sequenced material came from blood. This TCR was recovered from a woman in her fifties or sixties with Graves' hyperthyroidism. The CDR3, as DNA: TGTGCCAGCAGGTTGGGCCTCAGGGAAGGAGAGACCCAGTACTTC. This codes for CASRLGLREGETQYF.